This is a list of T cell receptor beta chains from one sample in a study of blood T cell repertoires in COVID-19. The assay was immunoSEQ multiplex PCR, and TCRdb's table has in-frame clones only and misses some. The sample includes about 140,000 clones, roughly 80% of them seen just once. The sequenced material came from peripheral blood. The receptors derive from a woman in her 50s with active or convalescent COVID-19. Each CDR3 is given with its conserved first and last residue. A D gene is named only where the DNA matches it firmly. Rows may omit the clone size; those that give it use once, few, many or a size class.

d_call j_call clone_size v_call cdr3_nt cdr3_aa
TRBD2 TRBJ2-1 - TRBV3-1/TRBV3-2 TGTGCCAGCAGCGGGGGGGCCTACAATGAGCAGTTCTTC CASSGGAYNEQFF
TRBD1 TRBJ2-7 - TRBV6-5 TGTGCCAAGGACAGGGGGACTTACGAGCAGTACTTC CAKDRGTYEQYF
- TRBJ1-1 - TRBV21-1 TGTGCCAGCAGCCGTAGTTGCACTGAAGCTTTCTTT CASSRSCTEAFF
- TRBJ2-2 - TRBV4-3 TGCGCCAGCAGCCAAGAAGGCCCGACATTTCAACCCGGGGAGCTGTTTTTT CASSQEGPTFQPGELFF
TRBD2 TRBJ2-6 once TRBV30 TGTGCCTGGCACCGGGACAGAACTAGCGGGAGGCCCCGGTCCAACGTCCTGACTTTC CAWHRDRTSGRPRSNVLTF
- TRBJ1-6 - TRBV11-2 TGTGCCAGCAGCCTCCTTGATTCACCCCTCCACTTT CASSLLDSPLHF
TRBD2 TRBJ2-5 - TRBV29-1 TGCAGCGTTGGTAGCCCGGGAGGCCAAGAGACCCAGTACTTC CSVGSPGGQETQYF
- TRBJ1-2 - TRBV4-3 TGCGCCAGCAGCCAAGACAGTTTTGGCTATGGCTACACCTTC CASSQDSFGYGYTF
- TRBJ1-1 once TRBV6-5 TGTGCCACCTTGAAGCTGGGAGGCCCACAGGCTGAAGCTTTCTTT CATLKLGGPQAEAFF
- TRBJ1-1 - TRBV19 TGTGCCAGTAGTATAGAACAGGGATCCACTGAAGCTTTCTTT CASSIEQGSTEAFF
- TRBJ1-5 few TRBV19 TGTGCCAGTAGTATAGGACTGGTCAATCAGCCCCAGCATTTT CASSIGLVNQPQHF
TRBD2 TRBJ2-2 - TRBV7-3 TGTGCCAGCAGCGGACCTAGCGGGGGGTCGAACACCGGGGAGCTGTTTTTT CASSGPSGGSNTGELFF
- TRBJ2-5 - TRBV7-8 TGTGCCAGCAGCCCGCGGCGGTCCCAAGAGACCCAGTACTTC CASSPRRSQETQYF
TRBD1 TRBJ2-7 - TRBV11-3 TGTGCCAGCAGCTTAGGGCAGGGGGCATTCGACGAGCAGTACTTC CASSLGQGAFDEQYF
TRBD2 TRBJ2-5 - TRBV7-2 TGTGCCAGCAGCTTAGCGGTGATAGCGGGAGGGGCTACGGAGACCCAGTACTTC CASSLAVIAGGATETQYF
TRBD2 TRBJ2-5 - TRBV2 TGTGCCAGCAGTGAACTAGCGGGTCAGACCCAGTACTTC CASSELAGQTQYF
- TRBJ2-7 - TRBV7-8 TGTGCCAGCAGTGAGGACTACCTCTACGAGCAGTACTTC CASSEDYLYEQYF
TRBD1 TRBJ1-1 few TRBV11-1 TGTGCCAGCAGCTCGGACAGGGATGAAGCTTTCTTT CASSSDRDEAFF
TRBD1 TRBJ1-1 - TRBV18 TGTGCCAGCTCATTGGCCAGACCCGGACAGGGGAACACTGAAGCTTTCTTT CASSLARPGQGNTEAFF
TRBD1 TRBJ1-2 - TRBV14 TGTGCCAGCAGCTCAGACAGGGGCTATGGCTACACCTTC CASSSDRGYGYTF
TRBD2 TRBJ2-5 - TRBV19 TGTGCCAGTGGGACTAGCGGGACCCATGAGACCCAGTACTTC CASGTSGTHETQYF
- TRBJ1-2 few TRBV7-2 TGTGCCAGCACCCAGGGGAAGGGGCAATTTGGCTACACCTTC CASTQGKGQFGYTF
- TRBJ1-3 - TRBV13 TGTGCCAGCAGCCCGCGGGACGGAGGAAACACCATATATTTT CASSPRDGGNTIYF
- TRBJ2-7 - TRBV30 TGTGCCTGGAGTACGCGACAGGACTCCGTATTAGTCTACGAGCAGTACTTC CAWSTRQDSVLVYEQYF